One sample yielded the 31 T cell receptor beta chains listed below, sequenced in a study of a mutant IDH1 vaccine in newly diagnosed glioma. Antigen specificity for these receptors is unknown. Time point specified: week 5, during vaccination. What each vaccine dose contained was 300 ug of mutant IDH1 20-mer peptide, accompanied by topical imiquimod. The protocol was immunoSEQ multiplex PCR, while the TCRdb copy is restricted to in-frame clones and leaves out a portion. The top ten clones hold about 3.1% of a sample with over 55,000 clones, 82% of them seen once. Source: PBMCs, taken from a glioma patient whose treatment included an IDH1 peptide vaccine. The source of these receptors is a woman between 18 and 30 years old with glioma. Some clones in this sample may be carry-over from other donors' samples.

V and J are TRBV30 and TRBJ2-3, with 11 bases matching TRBD1. The CDR3 has 14 residues. Germline V gene data show CDR1 as GTSNPN and CDR2 as SVGIG (reference sequence). Losses at the gene ends were 8 bases for V and 2 bases for J; bases not matched to a gene: 6. The CDR3 bases are TGTGCCGGGGGGACAGGGGGGTACACAGATACGCAGTATTTT. Translating it yields CAGGTGGYTDTQYF.

This clone has a single count. The chain joins TRBV7-8 to TRBJ1-5; 8 bases match TRBD1. Germline lookup yields CDR1 SGHVS and CDR2 FQNEAQ. The CDR3 covers 13 residues. V was pared by 1 base and J by 7 bases, with 0 bases of the junction left unmatched. The CDR3 spells CASSLGQGQPQHF. The CDR3 DNA follows: TGTGCCAGCAGCTTAGGACAGGGGCAGCCCCAGCATTTT.

V and J are TRBV5-1 and TRBJ1-2; the match to TRBD1 covers 8 bases. Trimming cost V 0 bases and J 14 bases; bases outside gene matches: 6. The germline CDR1 and CDR2 sequences are SGHRS and YFSETQ. The CDR3 totals 12 residues. In nucleotides, the CDR3 is TGCGCCAGCAGCTTGGATCAGGGGGCAGGGACCTTC. It specifies CASSLDQGAGTF.

This rearrangement joins TRBV6-5 to TRBJ2-7; TRBD2 matches 7 bases. The CDR3 covers 15 residues. Trimming at V came to 3 bases and at J to 2 bases, leaving 7 bases not matched to a gene. Germline CDR1 MNHEY, CDR2 SVGAGI. CDR3 DNA: TGTGCCAGCAGTTATGGGGTAGCGGGCCCCTACGAGCAGTACTTC. Encoded protein: CASSYGVAGPYEQYF.

V is TRBV6-1 and J is TRBJ2-1; D not resolved. The germline gives CDR1 MNHNS, CDR2 SASEGT. V lost 10 bases and J lost 0, with 10 bases in between. CDR3 length: 13 residues. The CDR3 loop is CAIQIPSYNEQFF. The CDR3 DNA is TGTGCCATCCAAATTCCCTCCTACAATGAGCAGTTCTTC.

This clone was detected only once. As DNA, the CDR3 is TGTGCCAGCAGCGTAGGGCGGGATCAGCCCCAGCATTTT. Its translation: CASSVGRDQPQHF. The chain employs TRBV9 and TRBJ1-5; D is unresolved. Germline V gene lookup returns CDR1 SGDLS and CDR2 YYNGEE. V was shortened by 0 bases and J by 5 bases, with 6 bases between the two germline ends. This CDR3 is 13 amino acids long.

The CDR3 sequence is CASSQDPMGGSEQYF. CDR3 nucleotides: TGCGCCAGCAGCCAAGACCCAATGGGGGGTAGCGAGCAGTACTTC. This chain joins TRBV4-1 and TRBJ2-7; maybe TRBD2 (6 bases). V was shortened by 0 bases and J by 6 bases, with 15 bases between the two germline ends. The CDR3 sequence is 15 residues long. Germline V gives CDR1 MGHRA, CDR2 YSYEKL.

On this clone: One end of the junction fails to match germline, which may point to a read error. CDR3 region: CASSGTPFKSAGSSEQYF. The DNA of the CDR3 is TGTGCCTCCTCCGGGACTCCGTTTAAGAGCGCGGGTTCCTCCGAGCAGTACTTC. V and J are TRBV30 and TRBJ2-7; TRBD2 is a possible D gene (6 bases). This CDR3 spans 18 amino acids. The germline gives CDR1 GTSNPN, CDR2 SVGIG (reference sequence).

The CDR3 bases are TGTGCCAGCAGCTTAGCCAGCCTTACAGGGGTTGGAGCTTTCTTT. As protein: CASSLASLTGVGAFF. This chain links TRBV7-8 with TRBJ1-1; 7 bases agree with TRBD1. This CDR3 has 15 residues. Looked up from germline, CDR1 is SGHVS and CDR2 is FQNEAQ. The V gene end was trimmed by 0 bases and the J gene end by 10 bases; junction bases not matched to a gene: 11.

This clone occurred once. The rearrangement joins TRBV30 to TRBJ1-2, with TRBD1 as a possible D gene (6 bases). The ends were cut back, 0 bases at V and 5 bases at J, with 16 bases in the middle. In germline, CDR1 is GTSNPN, CDR2 SVGIG (reference sequence). This CDR3 region has 15 residues. CDR3 sequence reads: CAWSVGVNRVYGYTF. In nucleotides, the CDR3 is TGTGCCTGGAGTGTAGGTGTTAACAGGGTGTATGGCTACACCTTC. Filled out from reference TRBV30 and TRBJ1-2, the complete variable domain reads SQTIHQWPATLVQPVGSPLSLECTVEGTSNPNLYWYRQAAGRGLQLLFYSVGIGQISSEVPQNLSASRPQDRQFILSSKKLLLSDSGFYLCAWSVGVNRVYGYTFGSGTRLTVV.

This clone was detected only once. This chain uses TRBV5-6 with TRBJ1-2; weak D call: TRBD1 (6 bases). Trimming shortened V by 0 bases and J by 0 bases, and 6 bases separated the two germline ends. CDR1 is SGHDT, CDR2 YYEEEE, per germline. The CDR3 is 14 residues long. As DNA, the CDR3 is TGTGCCAGCAGCTTGGACAGGGCTAACTATGGCTACACCTTC. Translated, it gives CASSLDRANYGYTF.

This chain uses TRBV7-2 with TRBJ1-2, with 7 positions matching TRBD1. With 3 bases clipped from V and 6 bases from J, the junction kept 4 bases outside the gene matches. The CDR3 runs 13 residues. Germline assignment: CDR1 SGHTA and CDR2 FQGNSA. In DNA, the CDR3 is TGTGCCAGCAGCTTTCAGGGGGTGGATGGCTACACCTTC. It specifies CASSFQGVDGYTF.

The V and J genes are TRBV4-1 and TRBJ2-7; D remains unclear. Trimming removed 4 bases at V and 1 base at J, with 11 bases between. Per germline, CDR1 MGHRA and CDR2 YSYEKL. The CDR3 is 14 amino acids. DNA for the CDR3: TGCGCCAGCAGCCCGCAAAAAGGATCCTACGAGCAGTACTTC. This gives the protein CASSPQKGSYEQYF.

This clone has a handful of counts. The CDR3 DNA reads as TGTGCCAGGTCTGTTACAGGGTTCGAAGAGCAGTACTTC. As protein: CARSVTGFEEQYF. V usage is TRBV6-7 and J usage is TRBJ2-7, with D perhaps matching TRBD1 (6 bases). TRBV6-7 is marked as an open reading frame, function uncertain. Trimming took 9 bases from V and 7 from J, leaving 19 bases between them. The CDR3 is made up of 13 amino acids.

The J gene is TRBJ1-5, the V gene TRBV25-1; the D gene is possibly TRBD1 (6 bases). The germline gives CDR1 MGHDK, CDR2 SYGVNS. V was pared by 1 base and J by 4 bases, with 17 bases between. CDR3 length: 17 amino acids. CDR3 DNA sequence: TGTGCCAGCAGTGAATCGGTTGGCAGGGGCCTGAATCAGCCCCAGCATTTT. It is translated as CASSESVGRGLNQPQHF.

V and J are TRBV6-5 and TRBJ2-5, with D unresolved. The germline V gene has CDR1 MNHEY and CDR2 SVGAGI. V lost 8 bases and J 7 bases, leaving 17 bases between the germline ends. The CDR3 extends over 13 amino acids. The CDR3 sequence is CASFSGSVGTQYF. The CDR3 coding sequence is TGTGCCAGCTTCTCTGGGTCAGTTGGGACCCAGTACTTC.

This clone was found once. The chain uses TRBV29-1 and TRBJ2-1; D might be TRBD1 (5 bases). V was shortened by 5 bases and J by 5 bases, with 25 bases between the two germline ends. The CDR3 is made up of 17 amino acids. Germline CDR1 reads SQVTM; CDR2 reads ANQGSEA. CDR3 sequence reads: CSVQVRGGTIRNNEQFF. CDR3 sequence (DNA): TGCAGCGTTCAAGTAAGGGGTGGAACAATTAGGAACAATGAGCAGTTCTTC.

The CDR3 bases are TGCGCCAGCAGCTCCGGGCCCTCCTACGAGCAGTACTTC. Encoded protein: CASSSGPSYEQYF. The J gene is TRBJ2-7, the V gene TRBV5-1, with unresolved D. The CDR3 length is 13 residues. Trimming left V 3 bases short and J 0 bases short, with 7 bases between. Germline V gives CDR1 SGHRS, CDR2 YFSETQ.

The V and J genes are TRBV15 and TRBJ1-2, with TRBD1 matching over 11 bases. CDR1 and CDR2 (germline): LNHNV, YYDKDF (reference sequence). The length of the CDR3 is 15 residues. Trimming removed 3 bases from V and 4 bases from J; junction bases left unmatched: 4. The CDR3 coding sequence is TGTGCCACCAGCAGGTCCGGGACAGGGGGCTATGGCTACACCTTC. Protein product: CATSRSGTGGYGYTF.

The chain carries TRBV10-1 and TRBJ2-1; TRBD2 is a possible D gene (6 bases). The germline V gene encodes CDR1 WNHNN and CDR2 SYGVQD (reference sequence). CDR3 size: 14 residues. Trimming cost V 5 bases and J 1 base, with 9 bases left between them. The CDR3 coding sequence is TGCGCCAGCAGTTTCAGCGGGTCCTACAATGAGCAGTTCTTC. This codes for CASSFSGSYNEQFF.

The V call is TRBV6-5, the J call TRBJ2-5, with D possibly TRBD2 on 5 matching bases. The CDR3 runs 12 residues. Trimming shortened V by 2 bases and J by 9 bases, and 10 bases separated the two germline ends. Germline CDR1 MNHEY, CDR2 SVGAGI. This CDR3 is CASSYEERAQYF. The CDR3 region has the DNA TGTGCCAGCAGTTACGAGGAGAGGGCCCAGTACTTC.

The gene calls are TRBV5-3 and TRBJ2-7; D unclear. TRBV5-3 is annotated as an ORF whose role is uncertain. The V and J ends lost 6 bases and 0 bases respectively, with 19 bases between them. The CDR3 extends over 16 amino acids. The CDR3 DNA sequence: TGTGCCAGAACCCGGAAGGTTTCTGGGCGCTCCTACGAGCAGTACTTC. It encodes CARTRKVSGRSYEQYF.

In DNA, the CDR3 is TGTGCCAGTATGGTAGGCGGGGGAGTCTACGAGCAGTACTTC. Its translation is CASMVGGGVYEQYF. V is TRBV19 and J is TRBJ2-7, with 7 bases fitting TRBD2. CDR1 is LNHDA and CDR2 is SQIVND in the germline V gene (reference sequence). J gave up 3 bases and V 7 bases, and 9 bases lay outside the gene matches. The CDR3 covers 14 residues.

V and J are TRBV5-5 and TRBJ1-1, with D hard to call. The germline V gene encodes CDR1 SGHKS and CDR2 YYEKEE (reference sequence). The CDR3 has 15 amino acids. Trimming pared 1 base from V and 1 base from J, leaving 11 bases between. CDR3 region: CASSLRDISNTEAFF. The CDR3 region has the DNA TGTGCCAGCAGCTTGCGAGACATATCGAACACTGAAGCTTTCTTT. The entire variable domain, with the rest obtained from reference TRBV5-5 and TRBJ1-1, is as follows: DAGVTQSPTHLIKTRGQQVTLRCSPISGHKSVSWYQQVLGQGPQFIFQYYEKEERGRGNFPDRFSARQFPNYSSELNVNALLLGDSALYLCASSLRDISNTEAFFGQGTRLTVV.

CDR3 region: CASSSLVLAGDNEQFF. The DNA for the CDR3 is TGTGCCAGCAGCTCCTTGGTACTAGCGGGAGACAATGAGCAGTTCTTC. This rearrangement joins TRBV7-8 to TRBJ2-1; 11 bases line up with TRBD2. The V and J ends lost 4 bases and 5 bases, in that order; junction bases with no gene match: 7. The CDR3 is 16 amino acids. Germline V gene data show CDR1 as SGHVS and CDR2 as FQNEAQ.

The chain recombines TRBV6-6 with TRBJ1-1; D may be TRBD1 (6 bases). CDR1 and CDR2 from the germline V gene are MNHNY and SVGAGI (reference sequence). The V end lost 2 bases, the J end lost 1 base, and 11 bases lay between the germline ends. The CDR3 has 15 amino acids. CDR3 DNA sequence: TGTGCCAGCAGTTACGGTAGGGGGAGGAACACTGAAGCTTTCTTT. Its translation: CASSYGRGRNTEAFF.

This chain connects TRBV29-1 to TRBJ2-7; maybe TRBD2 (5 bases). The CDR3 spans 13 residues. CDR1 and CDR2 (germline): SQVTM, ANQGSEA. Trimming took 6 bases from V and 2 from J, leaving 14 bases between them. CDR3 amino acids: CSVESEGAYEQYF. CDR3 in DNA: TGCAGCGTGGAAAGCGAGGGCGCCTACGAGCAGTACTTC.

The genes are TRBV7-2 and TRBJ1-2; maybe TRBD1 (5 bases). The CDR3 has 13 residues. Germline lookup yields CDR1 SGHTA and CDR2 FQGNSA. Trimming removed 5 bases at V and 5 bases at J, with 12 bases between. CDR3 sequence: CASSTRDGYGYTF. CDR3 sequence (DNA): TGTGCCAGCAGCACCAGGGACGGATATGGCTACACCTTC.

V usage is TRBV7-6 and J usage is TRBJ1-2; D not certain. Germline V gene sequence: CDR1 SGHVS, CDR2 FNYEAQ. This CDR3 is built from 14 residues. Between the trimmed V and J ends, which lost 1 base and 4 bases, there was a span of 10 bases. The CDR3 region is CASSLEGRGYGYTF. CDR3 in DNA: TGTGCCAGCAGCTTAGAAGGACGGGGCTATGGCTACACCTTC.

This sequence joins TRBV6-1 and TRBJ2-7; 7 bases fit TRBD1. This CDR3 is 14 amino acids long. Losses at the gene ends were 5 bases for V and 2 bases for J; bases not matched to a gene: 6. Germline V lookup: CDR1 MNHNS, CDR2 SASEGT. The CDR3 loop reads CASSPGTATYEQYF. The CDR3 bases are TGTGCCAGCAGTCCCGGGACAGCAACCTACGAGCAGTACTTC.

This clone has more than one count but fewer than ten. V usage is TRBV10-1 and J usage is TRBJ1-1; D possibly corresponds to TRBD1 (5 bases). Germline V CDR1 and CDR2: WNHNN, SYGVQD (reference sequence). This CDR3 is built from 12 residues. The V end lost 3 bases, the J end lost 5 bases, and 7 bases lay between the germline ends. The CDR3: CASSDWGTEAFF. CDR3 sequence (DNA): TGCGCCAGCAGTGACTGGGGGACTGAAGCTTTCTTT.